This TCR beta chain appears in the sequencing data of a study of T-cell memory formation after mild COVID-19. MiXCR was run by TCRdb on the 5' RACE reads, yielding one entry per CDR3 protein. The sample has 350,000 to 500,000 distinct CDR3 sequences; roughly 17% are singletons. Regarding this clonotype: Its antigen remains unknown.

Broader study findings: CD8+ contracting clones occupied EMRA, while CD4+ ones occupied mainly CM and EM.

This clonotype was obtained from a man younger than 35 who had mild COVID-19 (a few samples of this study predate the infection). Cell type and time point are not known. The sample was PBMCs or a T cell subset sorted from them (not recorded which).

For the CDR3, the DNA is TGTGCCAGCAGCCCCCCGAACCCCACTGAAGCTTTCTTT. Its protein is CASSPPNPTEAFF. This chain links TRBV7-9 with TRBJ1-1, with D unresolved. The CDR3 contains 13 residues. Germline CDR1 is SEHNR and CDR2 is FQNEAQ (reference sequence). Trimming removed 5 bases at V and 4 bases at J, with 11 bases between.